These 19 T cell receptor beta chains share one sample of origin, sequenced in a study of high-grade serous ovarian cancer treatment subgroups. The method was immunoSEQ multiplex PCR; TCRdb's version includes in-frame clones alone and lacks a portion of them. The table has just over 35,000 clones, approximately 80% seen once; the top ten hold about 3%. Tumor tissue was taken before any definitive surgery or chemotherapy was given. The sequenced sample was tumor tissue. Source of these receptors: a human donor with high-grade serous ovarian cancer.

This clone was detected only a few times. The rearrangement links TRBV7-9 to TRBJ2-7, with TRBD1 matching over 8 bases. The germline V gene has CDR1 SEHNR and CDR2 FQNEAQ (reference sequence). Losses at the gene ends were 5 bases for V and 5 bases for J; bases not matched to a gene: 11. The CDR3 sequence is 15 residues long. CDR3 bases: TGTGCCAGCAGCGCTGGACAGGGTTTGAGGAACGAGCAGTACTTC. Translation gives CASSAGQGLRNEQYF. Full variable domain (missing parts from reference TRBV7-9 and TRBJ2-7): DTGVSQNPRHKITKRGQNVTFRCDPISEHNRLYWYRQTLGQGPEFLTYFQNEAQLEKSRLLSDRFSAERPKGSFSTLEIQRTEQGDSAMYLCASSAGQGLRNEQYFGPGTRLTVT.

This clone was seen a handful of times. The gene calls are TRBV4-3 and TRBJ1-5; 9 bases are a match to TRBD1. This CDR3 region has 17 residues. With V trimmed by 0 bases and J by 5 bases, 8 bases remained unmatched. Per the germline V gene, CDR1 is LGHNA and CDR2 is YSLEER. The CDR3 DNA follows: TGCGCCAGCAGCCAAGATGTAGGGACAGGGTCGTATCAGCCCCAGCATTTT. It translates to CASSQDVGTGSYQPQHF.

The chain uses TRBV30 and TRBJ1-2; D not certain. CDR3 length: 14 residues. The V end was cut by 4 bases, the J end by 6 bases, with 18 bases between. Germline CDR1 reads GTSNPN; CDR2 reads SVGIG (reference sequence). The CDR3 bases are TGTGCCTGGAACGTGGGCAGTTCCGGGGATGGCTACACCTTC. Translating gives CAWNVGSSGDGYTF.

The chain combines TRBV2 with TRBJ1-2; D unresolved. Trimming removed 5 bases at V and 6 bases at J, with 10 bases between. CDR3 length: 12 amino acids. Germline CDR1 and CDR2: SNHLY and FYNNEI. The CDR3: CASSNLRNGYTF. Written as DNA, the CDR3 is TGTGCCAGCAGTAACCTCAGGAATGGCTACACCTTC.

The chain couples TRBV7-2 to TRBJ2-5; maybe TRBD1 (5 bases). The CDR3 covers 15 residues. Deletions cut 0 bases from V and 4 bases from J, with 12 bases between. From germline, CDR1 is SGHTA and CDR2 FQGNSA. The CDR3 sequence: CASSLAVGRVETQYF. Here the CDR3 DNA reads TGTGCCAGCAGCTTAGCAGTTGGCAGGGTAGAGACCCAGTACTTC.

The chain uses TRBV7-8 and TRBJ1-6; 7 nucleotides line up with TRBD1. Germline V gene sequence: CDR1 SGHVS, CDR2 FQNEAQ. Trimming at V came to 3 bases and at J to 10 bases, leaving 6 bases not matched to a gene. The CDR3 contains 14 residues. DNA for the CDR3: TGTGCCAGCAGCTTGGACAGGTGGATGTCACCCCTCCACTTT. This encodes CASSLDRWMSPLHF.

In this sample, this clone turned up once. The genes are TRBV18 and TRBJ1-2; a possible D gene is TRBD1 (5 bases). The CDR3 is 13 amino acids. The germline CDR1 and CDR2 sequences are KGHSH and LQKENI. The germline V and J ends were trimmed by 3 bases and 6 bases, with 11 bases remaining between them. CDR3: CASSPSGGNGYTF. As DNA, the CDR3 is TGTGCCAGCTCACCCTCTGGGGGGAATGGCTACACCTTC.

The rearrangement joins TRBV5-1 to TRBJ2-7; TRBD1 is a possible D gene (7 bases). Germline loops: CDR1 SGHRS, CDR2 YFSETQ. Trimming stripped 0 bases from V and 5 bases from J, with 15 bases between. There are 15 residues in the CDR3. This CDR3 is CASSLASTGTDEQYF. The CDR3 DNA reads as TGCGCCAGCAGCTTGGCTTCGACAGGGACTGACGAGCAGTACTTC.

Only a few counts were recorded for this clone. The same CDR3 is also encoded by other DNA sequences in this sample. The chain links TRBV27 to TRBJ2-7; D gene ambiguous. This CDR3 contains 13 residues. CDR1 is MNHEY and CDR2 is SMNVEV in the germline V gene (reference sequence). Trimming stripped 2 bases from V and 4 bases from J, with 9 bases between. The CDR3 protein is CASSLGRTYEQYF. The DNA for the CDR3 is TGTGCCAGCAGTTTAGGCCGGACGTACGAGCAGTACTTC.

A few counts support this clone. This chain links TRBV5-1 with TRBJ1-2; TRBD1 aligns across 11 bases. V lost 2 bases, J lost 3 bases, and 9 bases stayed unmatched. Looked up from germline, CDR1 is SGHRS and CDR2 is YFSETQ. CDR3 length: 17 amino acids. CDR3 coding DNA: TGCGCCAGCAGCTTTAGGACAGGGGGCGGCGCGGACTATGGCTACACCTTC. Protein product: CASSFRTGGGADYGYTF.

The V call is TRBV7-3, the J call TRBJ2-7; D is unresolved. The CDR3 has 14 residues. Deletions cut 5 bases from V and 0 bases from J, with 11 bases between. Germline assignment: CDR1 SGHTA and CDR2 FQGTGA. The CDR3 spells CASSPRPSSYEQYF. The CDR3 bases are TGTGCCAGCAGCCCCCGGCCAAGCTCCTACGAGCAGTACTTC.

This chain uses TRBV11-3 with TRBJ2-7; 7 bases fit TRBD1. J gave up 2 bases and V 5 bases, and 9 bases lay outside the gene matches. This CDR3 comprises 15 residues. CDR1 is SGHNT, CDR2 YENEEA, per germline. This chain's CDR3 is CASSPSLGTAYEQYF. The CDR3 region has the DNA TGTGCCAGCAGCCCTTCGTTAGGGACAGCCTACGAGCAGTACTTC.

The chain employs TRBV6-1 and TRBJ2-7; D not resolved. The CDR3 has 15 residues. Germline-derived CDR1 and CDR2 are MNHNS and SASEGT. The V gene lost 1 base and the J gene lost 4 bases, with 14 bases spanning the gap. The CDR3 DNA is TGTGCCAGCAGTGAAGTAGAGAAGGGCTTATACGAGCAGTACTTC. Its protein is CASSEVEKGLYEQYF.

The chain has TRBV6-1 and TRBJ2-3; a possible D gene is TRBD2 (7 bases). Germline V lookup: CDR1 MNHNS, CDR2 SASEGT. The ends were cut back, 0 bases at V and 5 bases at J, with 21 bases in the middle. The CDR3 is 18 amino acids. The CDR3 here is CASSEAGWDGGGGDTQYF. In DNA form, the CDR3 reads TGTGCCAGCAGTGAAGCGGGATGGGACGGAGGGGGGGGAGATACGCAGTATTTT.

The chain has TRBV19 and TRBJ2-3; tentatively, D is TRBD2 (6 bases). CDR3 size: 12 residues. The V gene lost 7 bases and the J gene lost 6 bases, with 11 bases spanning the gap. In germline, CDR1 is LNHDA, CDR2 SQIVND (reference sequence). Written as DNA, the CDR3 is TGTGCCAGTACGGCGGGACCGGATACGCAGTATTTT. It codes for CASTAGPDTQYF. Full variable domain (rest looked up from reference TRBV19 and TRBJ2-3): DGGITQSPKYLFRKEGQNVTLSCEQNLNHDAMYWYRQDPGQGLRLIYYSQIVNDFQKGDIAEGYSVSREKKESFPLTVTSAQKNPTAFYLCASTAGPDTQYFGPGTRLTVL.

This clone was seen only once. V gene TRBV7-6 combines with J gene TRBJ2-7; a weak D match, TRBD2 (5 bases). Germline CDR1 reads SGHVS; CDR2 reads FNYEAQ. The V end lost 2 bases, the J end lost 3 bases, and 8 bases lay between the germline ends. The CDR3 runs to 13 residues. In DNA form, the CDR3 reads TGTGCCAGCAGCTTAACGGGGTACTACGAGCAGTACTTC. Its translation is CASSLTGYYEQYF.

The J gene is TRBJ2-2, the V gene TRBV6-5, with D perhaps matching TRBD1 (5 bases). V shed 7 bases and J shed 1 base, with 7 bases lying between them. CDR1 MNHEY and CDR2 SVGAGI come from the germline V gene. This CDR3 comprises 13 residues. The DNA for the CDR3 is TGTGCCAGCAAGACAGAGAACACCGGGGAGCTGTTTTTT. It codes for CASKTENTGELFF.

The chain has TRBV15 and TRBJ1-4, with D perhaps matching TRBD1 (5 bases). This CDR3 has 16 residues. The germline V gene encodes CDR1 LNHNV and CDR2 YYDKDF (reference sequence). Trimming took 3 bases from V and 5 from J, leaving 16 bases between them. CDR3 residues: CATSRPPGGKNEKLFF. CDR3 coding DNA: TGTGCCACCAGCAGGCCCCCCGGGGGGAAGAATGAAAAACTGTTTTTT.

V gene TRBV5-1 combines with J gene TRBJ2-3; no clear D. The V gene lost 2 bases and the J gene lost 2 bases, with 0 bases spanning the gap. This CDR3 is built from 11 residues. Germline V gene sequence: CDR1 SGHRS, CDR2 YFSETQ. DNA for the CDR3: TGCGCCAGCAGCTTCACAGATACGCAGTATTTT. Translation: CASSFTDTQYF.